These T cell receptor beta chains were read from a single sample in a study of blood T cells in healthy people across ages. TCRdb redid the calling of the 5' RACE reads with MiXCR, one entry per CDR3 protein. The table records about 1 million distinct CDR3 sequences, over 35% of them present only once. Input material: blood. All receptors come from a woman aged 60-75 years in good health. Both conserved end residues are part of each CDR3. Fields, in order: V gene, J gene, CDR3 protein.

V gene: TRBV20-1
J gene: TRBJ1-2
CDR3 protein: CSAREEQGRSGYTF

V gene: TRBV20-1
J gene: TRBJ1-3
CDR3 protein: CSARDHREEKNTIYF

V gene: TRBV9
J gene: TRBJ2-5
CDR3 protein: CASSLGLPDRKYF

V gene: TRBV15
J gene: TRBJ1-1
CDR3 protein: CATSRSTGAPEAFF

V gene: TRBV20-1
J gene: TRBJ1-1
CDR3 protein: CSARRAGEAFF

V gene: TRBV27
J gene: TRBJ2-7
CDR3 protein: CASSLLLAGGPYEQYF

V gene: TRBV14
J gene: TRBJ2-1
CDR3 protein: CASSQAAANEQFF

V gene: TRBV5-1
J gene: TRBJ2-3
CDR3 protein: CASSRLTSGSSSTDTQYF

V gene: TRBV29-1
J gene: TRBJ2-3
CDR3 protein: CSTGLAGLTDTQYF

V gene: TRBV27
J gene: TRBJ2-3
CDR3 protein: CASHRRGRTDTQYF

V gene: TRBV29-1
J gene: TRBJ2-3
CDR3 protein: CSVDQAGFSDTQYF

V gene: TRBV29-1
J gene: TRBJ2-7
CDR3 protein: CSVGTAPYEQYF

V gene: TRBV2
J gene: TRBJ2-3
CDR3 protein: CASRRDRRALPDTQYF

V gene: TRBV29-1
J gene: TRBJ2-1
CDR3 protein: CSVNRLRGYNEQFF

V gene: TRBV28
J gene: TRBJ2-5
CDR3 protein: CASRRGRETQYF

V gene: TRBV5-1
J gene: TRBJ2-1
CDR3 protein: CASSTTGGSSYNEQFF

V gene: TRBV7-9
J gene: TRBJ1-2
CDR3 protein: CASSSAQGYGYTF

V gene: TRBV9
J gene: TRBJ1-1
CDR3 protein: CASSVGRDRLNTEAFF

V gene: TRBV7-9
J gene: -
CDR3 protein: CASSFVRGRGETQYF

V gene: TRBV10-3
J gene: TRBJ2-3
CDR3 protein: CAISVGRTDTQYF

V gene: TRBV11-2
J gene: TRBJ2-7
CDR3 protein: CAGSLGGGEQYF

V gene: TRBV29-1
J gene: TRBJ2-6
CDR3 protein: CSGQVDRWDPGANVLTF

V gene: TRBV11-2
J gene: TRBJ1-5
CDR3 protein: CASSTGQRHNQPQHF

V gene: TRBV20-1
J gene: TRBJ2-3
CDR3 protein: CSARGLAGDPDTQYF

V gene: TRBV27
J gene: TRBJ2-1
CDR3 protein: CASSFPTQTGDGSYNEQFF

V gene: TRBV14
J gene: TRBJ2-7
CDR3 protein: CASSQEDRVSHEQYF

V gene: TRBV4-1
J gene: TRBJ2-3
CDR3 protein: CATSQVGPTDTQYF